What follows describes a single TCR beta chain. The data originate from a study of blood T cell repertoires in COVID-19. For the study at large: Samples taken during acute and convalescent COVID-19 were collected in the United States, Italy and Spain.

The CDR3 extends over 15 amino acids. V dropped 2 bases and J dropped 5; count of bases not matched to a gene: 7. Per germline, CDR1 SGHRS and CDR2 YFSETQ. Participant ages covered about 18 to 95 years across about 25 US areas. Each participant's cohort was designated according to participant-reported clinical history. Each exposed participant met a COVID-19 case in the 2 weeks preceding study entry. The assay was immunoSEQ multiplex PCR, and TCRdb's table has in-frame clones only and misses some. Among a few hundred thousand clones listed, 80% to 95% were seen once. Sample: PBMCs or T cells enriched from blood (not recorded which). V and J are TRBV5-1 and TRBJ2-5; 9 nucleotides line up with TRBD2. The receptor's source is a woman aged 35 to 49 who had been exposed to COVID-19. CDR3 coding DNA: TGCGCCAGCAGCTTTGGCGGGGGGGCTGGGGAGACCCAGTACTTC. This gives the protein CASSFGGGAGETQYF.